This TCR beta chain appears in the sequencing data of a study of shared clonotypes between healthy human individuals. The authors ran the assay at deep level. Only in-frame clones appear in the TCRdb table, and some are missing; sequencing was by immunoSEQ multiplex PCR. The sample contains 2 million or so clones, 85% to 95% of which appear only once. CDR3 length equals 18 residues. V usage is TRBV12-2 and J usage is TRBJ1-6; the D call in the table, TRBD1, was not verified against the DNA. TRBV12-2 is a pseudogene. Sequenced material: naive CD4+ T cells sorted from blood. The subset: CD45RA+ positively selected. The clonotype was recovered from a man between 18 and 35 years old in good health. Here the CDR3 reads CASRVCWTGRPYNSPLHF. DNA of the CDR3: TGTGCAAGTCGCGTGTGCTGGACAGGGCGGCCCTATAATTCACCCCTCCACTTT.